This is a list of T cell receptor beta chains from one sample in a study of cytomegalovirus exposure and HLA in healthy donors. Assay: immunoSEQ multiplex PCR; the TCRdb copy retains only in-frame clones and omits some. The table records about 90,000 clones, around 71% of them present only once. The sample consisted of PBMCs. The receptor source for this set is a man aged 25 to 45 in good health and CMV-seronegative. CDR3s include the opening cysteine and the closing phenylalanine or tryptophan. D genes are given only for firm matches. Some rows mark clone size as missing; the rest say once, few, many or name a class of expanded clone.

j_gene | d_gene | abundance | v_gene | CDR3aa | CDR3nt
TRBJ2-7 | TRBD1 | . | TRBV7-9 | CASSAQGDEQYF | TGTGCCAGCAGCGCACAGGGGGACGAGCAGTACTTC
TRBJ2-7 | . | few | TRBV5-1 | CASSLDGDSLSYEQYF | TGCGCCAGCAGCTTGGACGGAGACAGTCTCTCCTACGAGCAGTACTTC
TRBJ2-3 | TRBD2 | . | TRBV7-2 | CASSPTSGGAGTQYF | TGTGCCAGCAGCCCGACTAGCGGGGGGGCCGGTACGCAGTATTTT
TRBJ1-2 | . | . | TRBV30 | CAWSRSYGYTF | TGTGCCTGGAGTCGGAGTTATGGCTACACCTTC
TRBJ2-7 | TRBD1 | . | TRBV7-8 | CASSLTGPTYEQYF | TGTGCCAGCAGCCTGACAGGGCCCACCTACGAGCAGTACTTC
TRBJ2-7 | TRBD1 | . | TRBV6-5 | CASTSAGGRYEQYF | TGTGCCAGCACTTCGGCAGGGGGTCGGTACGAGCAGTACTTC
TRBJ1-1 | . | . | TRBV14 | CASRLQGNTEAFF | TGTGCCAGCAGGTTACAGGGGAACACTGAAGCTTTCTTT
TRBJ2-2 | TRBD2 | . | TRBV11-2 | CASSLVAGATGELFF | TGTGCCAGCAGCTTAGTAGCGGGGGCCACCGGGGAGCTGTTTTTT
TRBJ2-3 | TRBD1 | . | TRBV27 | CASSPPPGQGMTDTQYF | TGTGCCAGCAGTCCCCCGCCGGGACAGGGGATGACAGATACGCAGTATTTT
TRBJ2-2 | . | . | TRBV7-7 | CASSLGPEAGELFF | TGTGCCAGCAGCTTAGGTCCCGAGGCCGGGGAGCTGTTTTTT
TRBJ1-5 | . | once | TRBV7-8 | CASSLGWAQPQHF | TGTGCCAGCAGCTTAGGATGGGCTCAGCCCCAGCATTTT
TRBJ1-1 | TRBD1 | . | TRBV7-3 | CASSLGTGDPMNTEAFF | TGTGCCAGCAGCTTAGGGACAGGCGACCCCATGAACACTGAAGCTTTCTTT
TRBJ2-5 | . | . | TRBV5-1 | CASSSDSKETQYF | TGCGCCAGCTCTTCCGACAGCAAAGAGACCCAGTACTTC
TRBJ1-2 | TRBD1 | . | TRBV7-8 | CASSSGTGAVYGYTF | TGTGCCAGCAGCTCTGGGACAGGGGCCGTCTATGGCTACACCTTC
TRBJ1-6 | . | few | TRBV30 | CAWSTGVSDNSPLHF | TGTGCCTGGAGTACGGGAGTTAGCGATAATTCACCCCTCCACTTT
TRBJ1-1 | . | . | TRBV2 | CASSERGTEAFF | TGTGCCAGCAGTGAAAGGGGCACTGAAGCTTTCTTT
TRBJ2-5 | . | . | TRBV9 | CASSAPYQETQYF | TGTGCCAGCAGCGCCCCTTACCAAGAGACCCAGTACTTC
TRBJ1-1 | . | . | TRBV4-3 | CASSQEARNTEAFF | TGCGCCAGCAGCCAAGAAGCGCGGAACACTGAAGCTTTCTTT
TRBJ2-7 | . | once | TRBV15 | CATSPSATYEQYF | TGTGCCACCTCACCTAGCGCAACCTACGAGCAGTACTTC
TRBJ2-3 | TRBD2 | . | TRBV5-6 | CASSALAGAGDTQYF | TGTGCCAGCAGCGCACTAGCGGGGGCTGGGGATACGCAGTATTTT
TRBJ1-5 | . | . | TRBV30 | CAWSGGDTGLGQPQHF | TGTGCCTGGAGTGGAGGGGATACAGGGCTTGGTCAGCCCCAGCATTTT
TRBJ1-1 | . | . | TRBV7-8 | CASSLEGHSNTEAFF | TGTGCCAGCAGCTTAGAGGGACACTCGAACACTGAAGCTTTCTTT
TRBJ2-7 | TRBD2 | . | TRBV27 | CASSAVAGTLYEQYF | TGTGCCAGCAGTGCAGTAGCGGGGACGCTCTACGAGCAGTACTTC
TRBJ2-3 | . | . | TRBV12-2 | CASRPGQGIYTQYF | TGTGCAAGTCGCCCGGGACAGGGGATCTATACGCAGTATTTT
TRBJ2-5 | . | . | TRBV5-1 | CASSSGADETQYF | TGCGCCAGCAGCTCAGGGGCGGACGAGACCCAGTACTTC
TRBJ1-5 | . | . | TRBV28 | CASSLMDSLNQPQHF | TGTGCCAGCAGTTTAATGGACAGCCTCAATCAGCCCCAGCATTTT
TRBJ2-1 | TRBD2 | . | TRBV19 | CASSMSLAGPYNEQFF | TGTGCCAGTAGTATGAGTCTAGCGGGCCCCTACAATGAGCAGTTCTTC
TRBJ1-4 | . | . | TRBV7-8 | CASSLRAGEKLFF | TGTGCCAGCAGCTTGCGAGCAGGTGAAAAACTGTTTTTT
TRBJ2-3 | . | . | TRBV4-1 | CASSPGSGALTDTQYF | TGCGCCAGCAGCCCAGGCAGCGGCGCCCTCACAGATACGCAGTATTTT
TRBJ1-1 | . | few | TRBV5-1 | CASSYGFNTEAFF | TGCGCCAGCAGCTACGGGTTCAACACTGAAGCTTTCTTT
TRBJ1-5 | . | . | TRBV7-9 | CASSWGEQPQHF | TGTGCCAGCAGCTGGGGCGAACAGCCCCAGCATTTT
TRBJ1-1 | . | few | TRBV27 | CASMVGAPDTEAFF | TGTGCCAGCATGGTGGGGGCCCCTGACACTGAAGCTTTCTTT
TRBJ1-1 | TRBD1 | . | TRBV5-6 | CASSSGQGARNTEAFF | TGTGCCAGCAGTTCGGGACAGGGGGCCCGAAACACTGAAGCTTTCTTT
TRBJ1-2 | TRBD1 | few | TRBV4-3 | CASSQEEGAYRGTDGYTF | TGCGCCAGCAGCCAAGAAGAGGGGGCCTACCGGGGAACTGATGGCTACACCTTC
TRBJ2-1 | TRBD2 | . | TRBV4-3 | CASSQDGLAGDIDEQFF | TGCGCCAGCAGCCAAGATGGACTAGCGGGGGATATAGATGAGCAGTTCTTC
TRBJ1-3 | . | . | TRBV28 | CASMGSKGAGNTIYF | TGTGCCAGCATGGGTTCTAAGGGGGCTGGAAACACCATATATTTT
TRBJ1-2 | TRBD1 | . | TRBV28 | CASSQTGEISYGYTF | TGTGCCAGCAGCCAGACAGGGGAAATTTCCTATGGCTACACCTTC
TRBJ2-7 | TRBD2 | . | TRBV7-8 | CASSPRGGLSYEQYF | TGTGCCAGCAGTCCCCGGGGGGGGCTCTCCTACGAGCAGTACTTC
TRBJ1-3 | . | . | TRBV18 | CASSPQGLAGNTIYF | TGTGCCAGCTCACCGCAGGGCTTGGCTGGAAACACCATATATTTT
TRBJ1-2 | . | few | TRBV6-1 | CASSFTVHYGYTF | TGTGCCAGCAGTTTCACTGTCCACTATGGCTACACCTTC
TRBJ2-1 | . | . | TRBV28 | CASSFLAVYNEQFF | TGTGCCAGCAGTTTCCTAGCCGTGTACAATGAGCAGTTCTTC
TRBJ2-2 | . | . | TRBV5-1 | CASESTGNSNTGELFF | TGCGCCAGCGAGAGCACAGGCAATTCGAACACCGGGGAGCTGTTTTTT
TRBJ1-1 | . | . | TRBV25-1 | CASSTGVNTEAFF | TGTGCCAGCAGCACCGGGGTTAACACTGAAGCTTTCTTT
TRBJ1-1 | . | . | TRBV30 | CAWSEITGLSEAFF | TGTGCCTGGAGTGAAATCACAGGGTTGTCTGAAGCTTTCTTT
TRBJ1-2 | . | few | TRBV30 | CAWNKRQGHYGYTF | TGTGCCTGGAATAAGAGGCAGGGTCACTATGGCTACACCTTC
TRBJ1-2 | . | . | TRBV29-1 | CSVGGGRDGYTF | TGCAGCGTTGGCGGGGGCCGGGATGGCTACACCTTC
TRBJ1-5 | TRBD1 | . | TRBV7-8 | CASSPAGTGNNQPQHF | TGTGCCAGCAGCCCGGCGGGGACAGGGAACAATCAGCCCCAGCATTTT
TRBJ2-1 | TRBD2 | few | TRBV12-5 | CASGPGLAGGEQFF | TGTGCTAGTGGACCGGGACTAGCGGGGGGGGAGCAGTTCTTC
TRBJ2-5 | TRBD2 | . | TRBV6-1 | CASSVASGGQETQYF | TGTGCCAGCAGTGTGGCTAGCGGGGGGCAAGAGACCCAGTACTTC
TRBJ2-7 | . | . | TRBV29-1 | CSAGRIGNEQYF | TGCAGCGCCGGTCGAATCGGGAACGAGCAGTACTTC
TRBJ2-5 | . | once | TRBV5-5 | CASSTALTAQETQYF | TGTGCCAGCAGCACAGCTCTGACGGCACAAGAGACCCAGTACTTC
TRBJ1-5 | . | . | TRBV4-1 | CASSQAFSRGPNQPQHF | TGCGCCAGCAGCCAAGCGTTCTCCAGGGGACCCAATCAGCCCCAGCATTTT
TRBJ2-3 | TRBD2 | . | TRBV6-4 | CASSDSTSGGTDTQYF | TGTGCCAGCAGTGACTCGACTAGCGGGGGCACAGATACGCAGTATTTT
TRBJ2-7 | . | . | TRBV27 | CASSFQGSYEQYF | TGTGCCAGCAGTTTCCAGGGGTCCTACGAGCAGTACTTC
TRBJ1-1 | . | . | TRBV6-6 | CASQSGNTEAFF | TGTGCGAGCCAGTCAGGGAACACTGAAGCTTTCTTT